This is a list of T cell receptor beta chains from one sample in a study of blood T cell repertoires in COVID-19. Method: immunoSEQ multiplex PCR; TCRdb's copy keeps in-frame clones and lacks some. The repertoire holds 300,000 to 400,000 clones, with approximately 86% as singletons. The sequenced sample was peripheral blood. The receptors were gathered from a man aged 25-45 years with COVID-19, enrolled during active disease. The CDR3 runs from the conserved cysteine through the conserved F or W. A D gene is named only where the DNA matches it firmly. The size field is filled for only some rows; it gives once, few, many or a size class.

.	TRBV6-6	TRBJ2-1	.	CASSYSEPSYNEQFF	TGTGCCAGCAGTTACTCGGAGCCGTCCTACAATGAGCAGTTCTTC
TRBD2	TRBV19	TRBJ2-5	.	CASSIPGLESETQYF	TGTGCCAGTAGTATCCCGGGACTAGAGTCGGAGACCCAGTACTTC
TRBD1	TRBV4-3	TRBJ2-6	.	CASSQVMMTGSGANVLTF	TGCGCCAGCAGCCAAGTTATGATGACAGGGTCTGGGGCCAACGTCCTGACTTTC
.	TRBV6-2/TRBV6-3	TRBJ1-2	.	CASSYYAGSYGYTF	TGTGCCAGCAGTTACTATGCCGGGAGCTATGGCTACACCTTC
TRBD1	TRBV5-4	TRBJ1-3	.	CASSHGQGTGNTIYF	TGTGCCAGCAGCCATGGACAGGGGACTGGAAACACCATATATTTT
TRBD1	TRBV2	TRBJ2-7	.	CASSEGQGAYEQYF	TGTGCCAGCAGTGAAGGGCAGGGGGCTTACGAGCAGTACTTC
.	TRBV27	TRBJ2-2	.	CASSSRTRTNTGELFF	TGTGCCAGCAGTTCCCGCACTAGAACGAACACCGGGGAGCTGTTTTTT
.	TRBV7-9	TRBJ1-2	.	CASSFILTNHGYTF	TGTGCCAGCAGCTTTATTCTGACAAATCATGGCTACACCTTC
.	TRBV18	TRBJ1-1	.	CASLEGAINTEAFF	TGTGCCAGCCTGGAAGGGGCGATAAACACTGAAGCTTTCTTT
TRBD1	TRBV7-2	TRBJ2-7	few	CASSLGTGMGEQYF	TGTGCCAGCAGCTTAGGGACAGGGATGGGCGAGCAGTACTTC
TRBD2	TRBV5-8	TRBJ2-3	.	CASSLGGRAVDTQYF	TGTGCCAGCAGCTTGGGCGGGAGGGCCGTCGATACGCAGTATTTT
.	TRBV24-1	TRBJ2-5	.	CATSDLTGTQYF	TGTGCCACCAGTGATTTAACTGGGACCCAGTACTTC
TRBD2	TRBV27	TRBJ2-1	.	CASSLQRLAGGHNEQFF	TGTGCCAGCAGTTTACAAAGACTAGCGGGAGGGCATAATGAGCAGTTCTTC
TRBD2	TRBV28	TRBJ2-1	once	CASSLAGEVREQFF	TGTGCCAGCAGTTTGGCGGGGGAGGTACGGGAGCAGTTCTTC
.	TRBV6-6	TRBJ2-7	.	CASSLYREGTYEQYF	TGTGCCAGCAGTCTATACAGGGAGGGGACCTACGAGCAGTACTTC
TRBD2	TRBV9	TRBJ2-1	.	CASSVLGTSGAEQFF	TGTGCCAGCAGCGTTTTGGGTACTAGCGGGGCTGAGCAGTTCTTC
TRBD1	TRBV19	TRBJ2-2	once	CASSPRTGYSGELFF	TGTGCCAGTAGTCCCCGGACAGGGTATAGCGGGGAGCTGTTTTTT
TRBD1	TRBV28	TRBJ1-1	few	CASTTGTDDSTEAFF	TGTGCCAGCACTACCGGGACAGACGACAGCACTGAAGCTTTCTTT
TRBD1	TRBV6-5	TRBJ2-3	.	CASSLQGFGDTQYF	TGTGCCAGCAGTTTACAGGGGTTCGGGGATACGCAGTATTTT
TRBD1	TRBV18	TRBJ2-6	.	CASSPGQGQAGANVLTF	TGTGCCAGCTCACCGGGACAGGGACAGGCTGGGGCCAACGTCCTGACTTTC
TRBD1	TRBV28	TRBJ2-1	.	CASSSTGGAFNEQFF	TGTGCCAGCAGTTCGACAGGGGGCGCTTTTAATGAGCAGTTCTTC
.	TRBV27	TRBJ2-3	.	CASTHGGDTQYF	TGTGCCAGCACCCACGGAGGAGATACGCAGTATTTT
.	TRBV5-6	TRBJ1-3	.	CASNQPGAGNTIYF	TGTGCCAGCAACCAACCGGGGGCTGGAAACACCATATATTTT
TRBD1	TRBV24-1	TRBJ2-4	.	CATSERDRESALAKNIQYF	TGTGCCACCAGTGAACGGGACAGGGAGAGTGCGCTAGCCAAAAACATTCAGTACTTC
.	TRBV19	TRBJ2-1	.	CASSRRRSTTYNEQFF	TGTGCCAGTAGTAGGAGGCGGAGTACGACCTACAATGAGCAGTTCTTC
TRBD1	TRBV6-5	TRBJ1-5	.	CASSYAQGANQPQHF	TGTGCCAGCAGTTACGCGCAGGGGGCCAATCAGCCCCAGCATTTT
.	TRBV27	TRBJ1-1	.	CASSLAWTDFTEAFF	TGTGCCAGCAGTCTTGCTTGGACTGACTTCACTGAAGCTTTCTTT
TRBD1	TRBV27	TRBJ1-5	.	CASSPNFGQGGKQPQHF	TGTGCCAGCAGTCCTAACTTCGGACAGGGAGGTAAGCAGCCCCAGCATTTT
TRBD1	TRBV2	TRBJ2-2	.	CASSRQGEDTGELFF	TGTGCCAGCAGTAGACAGGGGGAGGACACCGGGGAGCTGTTTTTT
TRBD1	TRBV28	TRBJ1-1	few	CASSYHRRTGRDTEAFF	TGTGCCAGCAGCTACCATAGGAGGACAGGAAGGGACACTGAAGCTTTCTTT
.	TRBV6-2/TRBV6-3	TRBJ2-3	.	CASSYGPFTDTQYF	TGTGCCAGCAGTTACGGGCCGTTCACAGATACGCAGTATTTT
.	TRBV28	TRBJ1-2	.	CASSFRDLRGYTF	TGTGCCAGCAGTTTCCGGGACTTGAGGGGCTACACCTTC
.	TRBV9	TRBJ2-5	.	CASSGLTGIQETQYF	TGTGCCAGCAGCGGCCTGACAGGAATCCAAGAGACCCAGTACTTC
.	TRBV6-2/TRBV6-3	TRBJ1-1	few	CASSYVRRGTEAFF	TGTGCCAGCAGTTACGTGCGGCGGGGGACTGAAGCTTTCTTT
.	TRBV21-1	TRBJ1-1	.	CASSKVGRQEQAFF	TGTGCCAGCAGCAAAGTAGGGCGACAGGAACAAGCTTTCTTT
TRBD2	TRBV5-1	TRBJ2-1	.	CASSLGTRNDEQFF	TGCGCCAGCAGCTTGGGGACTAGAAACGATGAGCAGTTCTTC
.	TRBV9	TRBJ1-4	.	CASSVRGGDFGGEKLFF	TGTGCCAGCAGCGTAAGGGGCGGCGACTTTGGTGGGGAAAAACTGTTTTTT
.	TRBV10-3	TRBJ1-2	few	CAISAGSGYTF	TGTGCCATCAGTGCAGGCTCTGGCTACACCTTC
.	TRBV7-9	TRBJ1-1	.	CASSLVWVQGSYTEAFF	TGTGCCAGCAGCTTAGTTTGGGTACAGGGTAGTTACACTGAAGCTTTCTTT
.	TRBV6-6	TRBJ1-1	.	CASSQDISEAFF	TGTGCCAGCAGTCAGGACATTAGTGAAGCTTTCTTT
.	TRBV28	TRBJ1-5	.	CASMPQGRSNQPQHF	TGTGCCAGCATGCCACAGGGCCGTAGCAATCAGCCCCAGCATTTT
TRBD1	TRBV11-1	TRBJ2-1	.	CASSFWARDRANEQFF	TGTGCCAGCAGCTTTTGGGCCCGGGACAGGGCCAATGAGCAGTTCTTC
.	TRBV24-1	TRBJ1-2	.	CATNSGSEGYTF	TGTGCCACCAACAGCGGATCAGAAGGCTACACCTTC
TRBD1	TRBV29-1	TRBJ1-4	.	CSVQGTGPNEKLFF	TGCAGCGTTCAGGGGACAGGGCCTAATGAAAAACTGTTTTTT
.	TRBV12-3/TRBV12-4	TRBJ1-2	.	CASSLWPLGYTF	TGTGCCAGCAGTTTATGGCCATTGGGCTACACCTTC
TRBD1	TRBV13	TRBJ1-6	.	CATRQGASSPLHF	TGTGCCACGCGACAGGGGGCAAGTTCTCCCCTCCACTTT
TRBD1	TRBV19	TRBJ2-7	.	CASSSQGVRDEQYF	TGTGCCAGTTCTTCGCAGGGGGTCAGAGACGAGCAGTACTTC
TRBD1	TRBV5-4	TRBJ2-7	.	CASSPGGTASYYEQYF	TGTGCCAGCAGCCCAGGGGGCACGGCCTCTTATTACGAGCAGTACTTC
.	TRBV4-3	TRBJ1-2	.	CASSQDRAGNYGYTF	TGCGCCAGCAGCCAAGATCGGGCGGGTAACTATGGCTACACCTTC
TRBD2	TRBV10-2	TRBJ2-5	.	CASSEGILAGGIEETQYF	TGCGCCAGCAGTGAGGGAATACTAGCGGGGGGGATAGAAGAGACCCAGTACTTC
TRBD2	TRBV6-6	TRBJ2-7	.	CASSPAMGGYEQYF	TGTGCCAGCAGTCCCGCGATGGGAGGGTACGAGCAGTACTTC
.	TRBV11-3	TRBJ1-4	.	CALLVLTNEKLFF	TGTGCCTTACTAGTTTTAACTAATGAAAAACTGTTTTTT
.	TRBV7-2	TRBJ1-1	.	CASSVRGFGTEAFF	TGTGCCAGCAGCGTACGGGGATTTGGCACTGAAGCTTTCTTT
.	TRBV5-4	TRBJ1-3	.	CASSLAQGSGNTIYF	TGTGCCAGCAGCTTGGCTCAGGGCTCTGGAAACACCATATATTTT
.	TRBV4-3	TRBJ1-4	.	CASSQFYILRAQGDNEKLFF	TGCGCCAGCAGCCAATTCTATATATTAAGGGCCCAAGGGGATAATGAAAAACTGTTTTTT
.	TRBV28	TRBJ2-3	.	CASSPTRWRASTDTQYF	TGTGCCAGCAGTCCCACAAGGTGGCGGGCTAGCACAGATACGCAGTATTTT
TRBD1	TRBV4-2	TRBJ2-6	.	CASSQDYGQGFSGANVLTF	TGTGCCAGCAGCCAAGACTATGGACAGGGATTCTCTGGGGCCAACGTCCTGACTTTC